This T cell receptor (beta chain) was documented in a study of blood T cell repertoires in COVID-19. In the study overall: COVID-19 samples, acute and convalescent, were from the United States, Italy and Spain.

Recovered Cohort 3 donors showed two negative PCRs, clearance, or symptom resolution. The protocol was immunoSEQ multiplex PCR, while the TCRdb copy is restricted to in-frame clones and leaves out a portion. The table lists about 270,000 clones, around 87% of them singletons, with roughly 2.3% in the top ten. This CDR3 is 19 amino acids long. With V trimmed by 0 bases and J by 0 bases, 12 bases remained unmatched. Germline CDR1 reads SGDLS; CDR2 reads YYNGEE. Sequenced sample: PBMCs or T cells enriched from blood (not recorded which). The chain joins TRBV9 to TRBJ2-3; 8 positions agree with TRBD2. This sequence was found in a woman under 30 who had recovered from COVID-19. CDR3 amino acids: CASSVVSGWSGGSTDTQYF. The DNA for the CDR3 is TGTGCCAGCAGCGTAGTCTCTGGGTGGTCGGGGGGGAGCACAGATACGCAGTATTTT.